This T cell receptor beta chain was recorded in a study of shared clonotypes between healthy human individuals. V gave up 6 bases and J gave up 6 bases, with 15 bases separating them. In germline, CDR1 is SEHNR, CDR2 FQNEAQ (reference sequence). This CDR3 is built from 14 residues. Positive CCR7 selection of CD45RO-negative cells yielded the naive CD8 cells, and terminally differentiated effector memory CD45RA+ cells were excluded. A remark on this clone: Its antigen is not known.

Broader study findings: Clonotypes shared by all four donors outscored non-shared clonotypes in generation probability.

Only in-frame clones appear in the TCRdb table, and some are missing; sequencing was by immunoSEQ multiplex PCR. The table records 700,000 to 950,000 clones, about 96% of them present only once. This sequence originates from a man younger than 45 in good health. The rearrangement uses TRBV7-9 and TRBJ2-1; D unresolved. Sequences were obtained from naive CD8+ T cells sorted from blood. The CDR3, as DNA: TGTGCCAGCAGTTCCCTATCATCCGCCAATGAGCAGTTCTTC. This encodes CASSSLSSANEQFF.